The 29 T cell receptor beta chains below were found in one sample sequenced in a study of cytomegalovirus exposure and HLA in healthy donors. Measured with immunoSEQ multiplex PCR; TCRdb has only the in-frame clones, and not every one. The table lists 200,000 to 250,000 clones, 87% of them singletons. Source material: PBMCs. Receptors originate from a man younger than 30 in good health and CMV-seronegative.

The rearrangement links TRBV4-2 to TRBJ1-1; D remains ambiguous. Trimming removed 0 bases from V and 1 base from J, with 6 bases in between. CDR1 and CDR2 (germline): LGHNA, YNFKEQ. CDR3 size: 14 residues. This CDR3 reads CASSQDGGNTEAFF. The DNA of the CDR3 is TGTGCCAGCAGCCAAGATGGCGGGAACACTGAAGCTTTCTTT.

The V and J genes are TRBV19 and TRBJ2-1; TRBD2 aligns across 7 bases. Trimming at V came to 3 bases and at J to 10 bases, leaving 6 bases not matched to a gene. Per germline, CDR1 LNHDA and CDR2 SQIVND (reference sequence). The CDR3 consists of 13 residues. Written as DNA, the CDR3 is TGTGCCAGTAGTATGGGGACTATCGGGGAGCAGTTCTTC. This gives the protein CASSMGTIGEQFF. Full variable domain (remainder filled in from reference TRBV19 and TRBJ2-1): DGGITQSPKYLFRKEGQNVTLSCEQNLNHDAMYWYRQDPGQGLRLIYYSQIVNDFQKGDIAEGYSVSREKKESFPLTVTSAQKNPTAFYLCASSMGTIGEQFFGPGTRLTVL.

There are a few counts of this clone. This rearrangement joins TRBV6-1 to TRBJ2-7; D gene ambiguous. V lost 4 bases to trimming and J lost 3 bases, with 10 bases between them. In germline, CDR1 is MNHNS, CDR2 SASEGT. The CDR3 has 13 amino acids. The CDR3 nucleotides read TGTGCCAGCAGTGGACACTTAGACTACGAGCAGTACTTC. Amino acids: CASSGHLDYEQYF.

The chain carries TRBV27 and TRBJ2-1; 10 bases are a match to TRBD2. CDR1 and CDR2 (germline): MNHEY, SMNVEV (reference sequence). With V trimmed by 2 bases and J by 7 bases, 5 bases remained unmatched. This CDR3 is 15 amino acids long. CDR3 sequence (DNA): TGTGCCAGCAGTTTACCGGGACTAGCGAGGAATGAGCAGTTCTTC. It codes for CASSLPGLARNEQFF.

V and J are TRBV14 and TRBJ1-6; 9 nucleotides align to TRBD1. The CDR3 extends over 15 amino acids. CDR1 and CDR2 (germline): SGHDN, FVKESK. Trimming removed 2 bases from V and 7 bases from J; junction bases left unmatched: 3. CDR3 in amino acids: CASSQIGQGNSPLHF. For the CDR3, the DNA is TGTGCCAGCAGCCAAATCGGACAGGGGAATTCACCCCTCCACTTT.

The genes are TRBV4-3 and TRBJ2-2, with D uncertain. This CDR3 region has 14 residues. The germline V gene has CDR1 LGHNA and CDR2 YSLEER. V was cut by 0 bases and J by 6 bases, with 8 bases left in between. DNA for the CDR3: TGCGCCAGCAGCCAAGATCCTGGGCCCGGGGAGCTGTTTTTT. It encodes CASSQDPGPGELFF.

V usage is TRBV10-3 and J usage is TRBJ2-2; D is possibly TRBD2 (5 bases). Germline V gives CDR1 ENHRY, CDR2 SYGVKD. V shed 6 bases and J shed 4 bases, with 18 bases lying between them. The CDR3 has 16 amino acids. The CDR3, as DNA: TGTGCCATCAGAGCGGACTCCGGCGGCTCCACCGGGGAGCTGTTTTTT. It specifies CAIRADSGGSTGELFF.

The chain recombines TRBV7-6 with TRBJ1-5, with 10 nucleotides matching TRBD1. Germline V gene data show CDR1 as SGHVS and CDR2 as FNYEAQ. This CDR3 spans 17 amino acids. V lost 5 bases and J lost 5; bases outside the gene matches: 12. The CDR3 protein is CASSARPGQGIYQPQHF. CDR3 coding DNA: TGTGCCAGCAGCGCGCGACCGGGACAGGGGATTTATCAGCCCCAGCATTTT.

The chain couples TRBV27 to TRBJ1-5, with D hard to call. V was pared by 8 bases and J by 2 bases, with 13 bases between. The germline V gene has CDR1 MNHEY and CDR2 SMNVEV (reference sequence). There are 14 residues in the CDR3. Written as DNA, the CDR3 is TGTGCCAGCGGCCCCTCGGGTGGCAATCAGCCCCAGCATTTT. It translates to CASGPSGGNQPQHF.

In nucleotides, the CDR3 is TGTGCCAGCAGCTTGGCGGGGGGCGATTCCGGGGAGCTGTTTTTT. This gives the protein CASSLAGGDSGELFF. The rearrangement links TRBV11-2 to TRBJ2-2, with 8 nucleotides matching TRBD2. This CDR3 is 15 amino acids long. V gave up 3 bases and J gave up 6 bases; unmatched junction bases: 6. Germline values: CDR1 SGHAT, CDR2 FQNNGV.

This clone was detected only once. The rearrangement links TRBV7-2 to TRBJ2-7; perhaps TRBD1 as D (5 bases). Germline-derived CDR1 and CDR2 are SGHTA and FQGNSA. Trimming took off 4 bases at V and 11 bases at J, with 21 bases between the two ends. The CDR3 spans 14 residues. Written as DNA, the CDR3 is TGTGCCAGCAGCTACCCCCCCAGTGGGGCGCAGGAGTACTTC. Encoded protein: CASSYPPSGAQEYF.

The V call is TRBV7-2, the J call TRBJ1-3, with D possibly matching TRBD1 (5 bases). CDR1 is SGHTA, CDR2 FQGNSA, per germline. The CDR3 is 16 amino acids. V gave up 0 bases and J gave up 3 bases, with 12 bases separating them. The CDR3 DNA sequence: TGTGCCAGCAGCTTAGCAAGCGGGGCGTATGGAAACACCATATATTTT. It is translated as CASSLASGAYGNTIYF.

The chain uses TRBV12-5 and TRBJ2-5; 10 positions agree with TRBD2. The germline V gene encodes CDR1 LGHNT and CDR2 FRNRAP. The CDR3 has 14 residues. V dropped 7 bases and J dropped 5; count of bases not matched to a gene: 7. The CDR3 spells CASVIAGGGETQYF. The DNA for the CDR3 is TGTGCTAGTGTTATAGCGGGAGGAGGGGAGACCCAGTACTTC.

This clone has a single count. The CDR3 sequence is CASSQGVGDSYEQYF. The CDR3, as DNA: TGCGCCAGCAGCCAAGGGGTTGGGGACAGCTACGAGCAGTACTTC. The chain carries TRBV4-3 and TRBJ2-7; 7 bases fit TRBD1. The CDR3 is made up of 15 amino acids. Germline V lookup: CDR1 LGHNA, CDR2 YSLEER. The trim removed 1 base at V and 3 bases at J, leaving 6 bases unmatched.

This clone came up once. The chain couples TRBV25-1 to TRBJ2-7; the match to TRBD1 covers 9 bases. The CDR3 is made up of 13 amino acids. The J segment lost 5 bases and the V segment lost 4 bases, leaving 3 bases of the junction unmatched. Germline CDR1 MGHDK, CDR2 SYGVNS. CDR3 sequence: CASSGGQGDEQYF. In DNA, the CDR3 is TGTGCCAGCAGTGGGGGACAGGGTGACGAGCAGTACTTC.

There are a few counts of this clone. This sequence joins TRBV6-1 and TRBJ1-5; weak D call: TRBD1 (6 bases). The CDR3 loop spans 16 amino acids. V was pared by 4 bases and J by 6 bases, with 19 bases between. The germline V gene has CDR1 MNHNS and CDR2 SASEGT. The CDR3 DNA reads TGTGCCAGCAGTGCATCGGTTGAAGGGGGAATTCAGCCCCAGCATTTT. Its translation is CASSASVEGGIQPQHF.

In nucleotides, the CDR3 is TGTGCCAGCAGCCAACAAGAGACCCAGTACTTC. Amino acids: CASSQQETQYF. The chain couples TRBV6-6 to TRBJ2-5; D ambiguous. V shed 6 bases and J shed 2 bases, with 4 bases lying between them. The CDR3 consists of 11 residues. CDR1 MNHNY and CDR2 SVGAGI come from the germline V gene (reference sequence).

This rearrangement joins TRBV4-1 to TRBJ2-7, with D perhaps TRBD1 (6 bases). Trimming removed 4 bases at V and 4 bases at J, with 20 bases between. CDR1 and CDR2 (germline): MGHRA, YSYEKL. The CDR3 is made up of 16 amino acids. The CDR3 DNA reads TGCGCCAGCAGCCCAGAACACAGGGCGGGTTTTTACGAGCAGTACTTC. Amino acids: CASSPEHRAGFYEQYF.

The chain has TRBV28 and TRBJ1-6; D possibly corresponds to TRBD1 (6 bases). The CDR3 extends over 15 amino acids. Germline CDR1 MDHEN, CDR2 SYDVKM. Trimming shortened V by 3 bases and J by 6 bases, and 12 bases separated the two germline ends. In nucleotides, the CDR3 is TGTGCCAGCAGTTTGGGGGGGCTGGCTAATTCACCCCTCCACTTT. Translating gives CASSLGGLANSPLHF. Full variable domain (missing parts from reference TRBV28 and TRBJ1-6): DVKVTQSSRYLVKRTGEKVFLECVQDMDHENMFWYRQDPGLGLRLIYFSYDVKMKEKGDIPEGYSVSREKKERFSLILESASTNQTSMYLCASSLGGLANSPLHFGNGTRLTVT.

The CDR3 reads CATSKVQENTDTQYF. CDR3 in DNA: TGTGCCACCAGCAAAGTACAGGAAAACACAGATACGCAGTATTTT. The chain uses TRBV15 and TRBJ2-3, with D possibly TRBD1 on 5 matching bases. Germline V gene data show CDR1 as LNHNV and CDR2 as YYDKDF (reference sequence). The V gene lost 4 bases and the J gene lost 2 bases, with 13 bases spanning the gap. CDR3 size: 15 residues.

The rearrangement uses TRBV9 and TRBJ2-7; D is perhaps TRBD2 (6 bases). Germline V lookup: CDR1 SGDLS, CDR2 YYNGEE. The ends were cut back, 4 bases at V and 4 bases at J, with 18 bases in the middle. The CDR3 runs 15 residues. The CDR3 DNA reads TGTGCCAGCAGCCTAGAGGAGAAGGGGAGGTACGAGCAGTACTTC. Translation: CASSLEEKGRYEQYF.

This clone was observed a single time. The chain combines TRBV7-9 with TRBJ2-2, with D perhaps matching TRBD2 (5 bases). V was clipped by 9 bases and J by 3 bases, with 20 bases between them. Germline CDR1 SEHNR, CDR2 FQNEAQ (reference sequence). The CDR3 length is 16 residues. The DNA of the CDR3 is TGTGCCAGTCCGAGCCCCTCCGGGCGGGACACCGGGGAGCTGTTTTTT. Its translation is CASPSPSGRDTGELFF.

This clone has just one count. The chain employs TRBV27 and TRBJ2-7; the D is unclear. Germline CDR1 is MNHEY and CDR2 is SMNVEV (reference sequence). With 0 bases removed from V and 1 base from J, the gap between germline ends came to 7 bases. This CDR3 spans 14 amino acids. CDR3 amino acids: CASSLSADSYEQYF. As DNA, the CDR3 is TGTGCCAGCAGTTTATCGGCCGATTCCTACGAGCAGTACTTC.

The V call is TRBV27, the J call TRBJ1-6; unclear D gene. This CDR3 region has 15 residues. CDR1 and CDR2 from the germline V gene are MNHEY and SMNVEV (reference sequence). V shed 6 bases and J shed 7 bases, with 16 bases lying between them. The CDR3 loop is CASSLTGLLNSPLHF. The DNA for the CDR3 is TGTGCCAGCAGCCTTACGGGGTTATTAAATTCACCCCTCCACTTT.

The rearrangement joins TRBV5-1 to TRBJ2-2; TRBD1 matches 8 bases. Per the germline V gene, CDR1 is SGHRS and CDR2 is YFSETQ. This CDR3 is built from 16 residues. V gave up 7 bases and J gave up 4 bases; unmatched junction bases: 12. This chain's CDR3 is CASRPRTGSVTGELFF. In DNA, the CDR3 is TGCGCCAGCCGACCTAGGACAGGGTCCGTCACCGGGGAGCTGTTTTTT.

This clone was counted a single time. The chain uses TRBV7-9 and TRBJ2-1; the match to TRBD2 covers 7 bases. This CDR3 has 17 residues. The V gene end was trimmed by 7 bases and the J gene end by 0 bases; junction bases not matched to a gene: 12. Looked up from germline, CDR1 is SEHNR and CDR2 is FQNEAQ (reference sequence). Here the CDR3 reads CASNDLERDSSYNEQFF. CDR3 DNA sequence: TGTGCCAGCAATGATCTCGAGCGGGATAGCTCCTACAATGAGCAGTTCTTC.

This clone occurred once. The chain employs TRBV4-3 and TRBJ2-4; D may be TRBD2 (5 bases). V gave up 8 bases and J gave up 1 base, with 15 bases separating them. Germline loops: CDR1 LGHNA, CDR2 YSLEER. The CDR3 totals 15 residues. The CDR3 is CASGEQVGAKNIQYF. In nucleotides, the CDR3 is TGCGCCAGCGGGGAGCAGGTGGGGGCCAAAAACATTCAGTACTTC.

The CDR3 protein is CASSPGQGGSYEQYF. DNA of the CDR3: TGTGCCAGTAGTCCTGGACAGGGAGGCTCCTACGAGCAGTACTTC. The chain recombines TRBV19 with TRBJ2-7, with 8 positions matching TRBD1. This CDR3 region has 15 residues. Germline assignment: CDR1 LNHDA and CDR2 SQIVND (reference sequence). Losses at the gene ends were 5 bases for V and 0 bases for J; bases not matched to a gene: 6.

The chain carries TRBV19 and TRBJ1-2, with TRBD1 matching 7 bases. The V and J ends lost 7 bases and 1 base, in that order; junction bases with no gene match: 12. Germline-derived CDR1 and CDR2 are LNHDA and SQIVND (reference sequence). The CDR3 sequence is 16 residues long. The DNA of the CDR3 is TGTGCCAGTACCGGGAAGGAGGGGGCGAGTAACTATGGCTACACCTTC. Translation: CASTGKEGASNYGYTF.